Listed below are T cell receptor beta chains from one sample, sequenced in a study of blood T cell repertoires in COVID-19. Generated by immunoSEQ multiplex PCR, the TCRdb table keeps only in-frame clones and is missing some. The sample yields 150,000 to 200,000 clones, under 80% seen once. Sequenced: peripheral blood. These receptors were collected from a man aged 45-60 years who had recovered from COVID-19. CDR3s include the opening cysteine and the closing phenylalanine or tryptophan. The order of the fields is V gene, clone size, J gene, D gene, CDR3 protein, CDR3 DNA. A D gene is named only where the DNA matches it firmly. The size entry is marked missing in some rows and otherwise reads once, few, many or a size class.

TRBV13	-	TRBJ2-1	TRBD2	CASSPQAGGFDEQFF	TGTGCCAGCAGCCCTCAAGCGGGGGGCTTCGATGAGCAGTTCTTC
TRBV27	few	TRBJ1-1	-	CASSLFGASEAFF	TGTGCCAGCAGTTTATTTGGGGCCTCTGAAGCTTTCTTT
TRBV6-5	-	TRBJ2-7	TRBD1	CASSLTGGAVQYF	TGTGCCAGCAGTTTGACAGGGGGCGCGGTGCAGTACTTC
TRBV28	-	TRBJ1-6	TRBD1	CASSRWGTGANSPLHF	TGTGCCAGCAGTCGCTGGGGGACAGGCGCGAATTCACCCCTCCACTTT
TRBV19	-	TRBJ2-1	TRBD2	CASSIQSHSGRAVNEQFF	TGTGCCAGTAGTATCCAATCCCATAGCGGGAGGGCCGTCAATGAGCAGTTCTTC
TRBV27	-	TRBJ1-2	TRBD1	CASSLRTGHGGYTF	TGTGCCAGCAGTTTAAGGACAGGGCATGGTGGCTACACCTTC
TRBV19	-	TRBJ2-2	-	CASRVSTSRGTGELFF	TGTGCCAGTAGGGTCTCGACTAGCAGGGGCACCGGGGAGCTGTTTTTT
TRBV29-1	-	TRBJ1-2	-	CSVGPGGVLNYGYTF	TGCAGCGTTGGACCCGGGGGAGTCTTGAACTATGGCTACACCTTC
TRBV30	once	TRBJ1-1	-	CAWSVADVTEAFF	TGTGCCTGGAGCGTAGCCGACGTAACTGAAGCTTTCTTT
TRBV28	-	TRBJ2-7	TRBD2	CASSPTSGAREQYF	TGTGCCAGCAGCCCCACTAGCGGCGCGAGAGAGCAGTACTTC
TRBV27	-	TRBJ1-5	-	CASRAEGRQPPQPQHF	TGTGCCAGCAGGGCAGAAGGGAGGCAACCCCCTCAGCCCCAGCATTTT
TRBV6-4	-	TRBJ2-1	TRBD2	CASKREYSYNEQFF	TGTGCCAGCAAGCGGGAATACTCCTACAATGAGCAGTTCTTC
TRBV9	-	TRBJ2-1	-	CASSPNTHNEQFF	TGTGCCAGCAGCCCCAACACACACAATGAGCAGTTCTTC
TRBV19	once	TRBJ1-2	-	CASSIRQGYGYTF	TGTGCCAGTAGTATTCGACAAGGCTATGGCTACACCTTC
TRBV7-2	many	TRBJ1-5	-	CASSLNTAGGLSQPQHF	TGTGCCAGCAGCTTAAACACCGCGGGGGGTTTGAGTCAGCCCCAGCATTTT
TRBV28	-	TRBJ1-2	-	CASSQLILDRTNYGYTF	TGTGCCAGCAGCCAACTGATCTTGGACAGAACTAACTATGGCTACACCTTC
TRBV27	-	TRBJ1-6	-	CASSLVQVGNSPLHF	TGTGCCAGCAGTTTAGTACAGGTCGGGAATTCACCCCTCCACTTT
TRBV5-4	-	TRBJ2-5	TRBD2	CASSWGLAGRQETQYF	TGTGCCAGCAGCTGGGGACTAGCGGGACGCCAAGAGACCCAGTACTTC
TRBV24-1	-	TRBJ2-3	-	CATSIRKLTAFSDTQYF	TGTGCCACCAGTATACGAAAATTGACAGCTTTCTCAGATACGCAGTATTTT
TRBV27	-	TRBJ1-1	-	CASSRNAGGVEAFF	TGTGCCAGCAGCCGAAACGCGGGGGGCGTTGAAGCTTTCTTT
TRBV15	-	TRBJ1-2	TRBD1	CATSRDRDSDIYGYTF	TGTGCCACCAGCAGAGATCGGGACAGCGACATATATGGCTACACCTTC
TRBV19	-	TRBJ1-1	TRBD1	CASGTLGQSYEAFF	TGTGCCAGTGGGACATTGGGACAGTCCTATGAAGCTTTCTTT
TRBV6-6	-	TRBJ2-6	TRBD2	CASSRFSGRAGANVLTF	TGTGCCAGCAGTCGATTTAGCGGGAGGGCTGGGGCCAACGTCCTGACTTTC
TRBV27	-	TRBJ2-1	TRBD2	CASTPRASGRPGTSEQFF	TGTGCCAGCACCCCGAGGGCTAGCGGGAGGCCTGGTACAAGTGAGCAGTTCTTC
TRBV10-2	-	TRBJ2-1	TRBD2	CASSESRASGNNEQFF	TGCGCCAGCAGTGAGAGTAGGGCTAGCGGAAACAATGAGCAGTTCTTC
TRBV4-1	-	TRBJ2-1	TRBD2	CASSQERGLAGGNEQFF	TGCGCCAGCAGCCAAGAACGTGGTCTAGCGGGTGGCAATGAGCAGTTCTTC
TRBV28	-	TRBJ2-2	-	CATLRPNTGELFF	TGTGCCACCCTCCGTCCGAACACCGGGGAGCTGTTTTTT
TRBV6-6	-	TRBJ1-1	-	CASITGTEAFF	TGTGCCAGCATCACAGGTACTGAAGCTTTCTTT
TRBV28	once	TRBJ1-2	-	CASSSPASGLDYGYTF	TGTGCCAGCAGTTCTCCAGCTTCGGGATTGGACTATGGCTACACCTTC
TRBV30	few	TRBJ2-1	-	CAWRGLNNEQFF	TGTGCCTGGAGGGGCCTAAACAATGAGCAGTTCTTC
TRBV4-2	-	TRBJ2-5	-	CASSQGPGQETQYF	TGTGCCAGCAGCCAAGGCCCGGGTCAAGAGACCCAGTACTTC
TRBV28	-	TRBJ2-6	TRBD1	CASSLSRQGGAGANVLTF	TGTGCCAGCAGTTTATCGCGACAGGGGGGCGCTGGGGCCAACGTCCTGACTTTC
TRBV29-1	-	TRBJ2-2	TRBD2	CSVEGGLAGAGELFF	TGCAGCGTTGAAGGAGGACTAGCCGGGGCCGGGGAGCTGTTTTTT
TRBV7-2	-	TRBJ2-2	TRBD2	CASSLGGGNTGELFF	TGTGCCAGCAGCTTAGGCGGGGGGAACACCGGGGAGCTGTTTTTT
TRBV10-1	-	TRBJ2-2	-	CASSEDSSNAGELFF	TGCGCCAGCAGTGAGGACAGTTCCAACGCCGGGGAGCTGTTTTTT
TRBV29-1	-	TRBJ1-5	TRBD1	CSVSQGANQPQHF	TGCAGCGTTTCACAGGGGGCGAATCAGCCCCAGCATTTT
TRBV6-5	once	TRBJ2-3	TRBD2	CASRVGTSEYTQYF	TGTGCCAGCAGGGTCGGGACTAGCGAATATACGCAGTATTTT
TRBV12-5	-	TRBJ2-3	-	CASGLVRADTQYF	TGTGCTAGTGGTTTGGTTCGGGCAGATACGCAGTATTTT
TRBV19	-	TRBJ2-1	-	CASKWGISYNEQFF	TGTGCCAGTAAGTGGGGCATATCCTACAATGAGCAGTTCTTC
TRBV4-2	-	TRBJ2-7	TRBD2	CASSQDLSSGPSYEQYF	TGTGCCAGCAGCCAAGATTTATCTAGCGGGCCCTCCTACGAGCAGTACTTC
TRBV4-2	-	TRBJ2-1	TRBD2	CASSQAYQSGASAEQFF	TGTGCCAGCAGCCAGGCTTATCAAAGCGGGGCCTCGGCTGAGCAGTTCTTC
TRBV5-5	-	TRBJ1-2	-	CASSTNSGGPFYGYTF	TGTGCCAGCAGTACTAACTCAGGAGGACCATTCTATGGCTACACCTTC
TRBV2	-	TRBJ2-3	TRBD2	CASSDPSSGTSEATDTQYF	TGTGCCAGCAGTGATCCCTCCTCCGGGACTAGCGAAGCCACAGATACGCAGTATTTT
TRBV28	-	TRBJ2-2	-	CASSSPGVKSGELFF	TGTGCCAGCAGTTCCCCCGGGGTAAAGTCCGGGGAGCTGTTTTTT
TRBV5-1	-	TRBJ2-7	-	CASRIGSSYEQYF	TGCGCCAGCAGAATTGGGAGCTCCTACGAGCAGTACTTC
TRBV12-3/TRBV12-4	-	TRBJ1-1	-	CASSYEPDTEAFF	TGTGCCAGCAGTTATGAGCCGGACACTGAAGCTTTCTTT
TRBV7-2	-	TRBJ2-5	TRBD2	CASSLGTSMSETQYF	TGTGCCAGCAGCTTAGGGACTAGCATGTCAGAGACCCAGTACTTC
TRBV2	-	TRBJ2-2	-	CASSEAGSTGELFF	TGTGCCAGCAGTGAAGCTGGGAGCACCGGGGAGCTGTTTTTT
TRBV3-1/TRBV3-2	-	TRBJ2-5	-	CASSQDWGGNQETQYF	TGTGCCAGCAGCCAAGATTGGGGCGGGAACCAAGAGACCCAGTACTTC
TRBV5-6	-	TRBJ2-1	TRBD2	CASSWVAGVRNEQFF	TGTGCCAGCAGCTGGGTAGCGGGAGTACGTAATGAGCAGTTCTTC
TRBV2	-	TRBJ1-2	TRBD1	CASRADRVVYGYTF	TGTGCCAGCAGGGCCGACAGGGTTGTCTATGGCTACACCTTC
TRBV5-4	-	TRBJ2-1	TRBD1	CASSLVRGLDNEQFF	TGTGCCAGCAGCTTGGTCAGGGGGCTTGACAATGAGCAGTTCTTC
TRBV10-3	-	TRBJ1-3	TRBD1	CAISRDSSGNTIYF	TGTGCCATCAGCCGGGACAGCTCTGGAAACACCATATATTTT
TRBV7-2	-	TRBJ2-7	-	CASSPSSDSYEQYF	TGTGCCAGCAGCCCATCTAGCGACTCCTACGAGCAGTACTTC
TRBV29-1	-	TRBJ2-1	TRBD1	CSVGTGQGIEQFF	TGCAGCGTTGGGACAGGCCAAGGAATTGAGCAGTTCTTC